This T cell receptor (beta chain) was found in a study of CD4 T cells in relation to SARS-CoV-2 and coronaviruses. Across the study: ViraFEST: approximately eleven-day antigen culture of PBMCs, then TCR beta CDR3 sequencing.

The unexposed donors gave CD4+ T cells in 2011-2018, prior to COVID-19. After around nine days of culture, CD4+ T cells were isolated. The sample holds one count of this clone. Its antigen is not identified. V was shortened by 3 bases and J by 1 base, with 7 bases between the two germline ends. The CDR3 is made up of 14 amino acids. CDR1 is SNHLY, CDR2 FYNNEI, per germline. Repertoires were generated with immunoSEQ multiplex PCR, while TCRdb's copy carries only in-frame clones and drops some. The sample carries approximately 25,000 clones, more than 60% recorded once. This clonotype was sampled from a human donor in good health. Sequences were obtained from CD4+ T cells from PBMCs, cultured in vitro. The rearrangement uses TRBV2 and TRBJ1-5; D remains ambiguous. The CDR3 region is CASSDTLSNQPQHF. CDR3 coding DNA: TGTGCCAGCAGTGACACGCTAAGCAATCAGCCCCAGCATTTT.